This entry features one TCR beta chain sequence. Its cognate antigen is unknown. This sample stems from a study of T-cell memory formation after mild COVID-19. Study context: TCR clusters showed largely donor specificity. Study findings and constraints: The appearance of some responding clones in pre-infection memory suggested that cross-reactive memory joined. CD4+ contracting clones lay mainly in CM and EM, CD8+ ones in EMRA.

TCRalpha and TCRbeta libraries used 5'RACE with constant-segment primers and UMIs. TCRdb independently ran MiXCR on the 5' RACE reads; one entry per CDR3 protein. This sample has about 350,000 distinct CDR3 sequences, with roughly 15% found just once. V was cut by 3 bases and J by 0 bases, with 17 bases left in between. This CDR3 region has 18 residues. Germline CDR1 LGHDT, CDR2 YNNKEL (reference sequence). The sample comprised PBMCs or a T cell subset sorted from them (not recorded which). The chain couples TRBV3-1 to TRBJ2-2; D is undetermined. This TCR derives from a young man who had mild COVID-19 (a few samples of this study predate the infection). Cell type and time point are not known. CDR3 sequence reads: CASSHPFQWASNTGELFF. The CDR3 DNA reads TGTGCCAGCAGCCACCCATTCCAGTGGGCCTCGAACACCGGGGAGCTGTTTTTT.